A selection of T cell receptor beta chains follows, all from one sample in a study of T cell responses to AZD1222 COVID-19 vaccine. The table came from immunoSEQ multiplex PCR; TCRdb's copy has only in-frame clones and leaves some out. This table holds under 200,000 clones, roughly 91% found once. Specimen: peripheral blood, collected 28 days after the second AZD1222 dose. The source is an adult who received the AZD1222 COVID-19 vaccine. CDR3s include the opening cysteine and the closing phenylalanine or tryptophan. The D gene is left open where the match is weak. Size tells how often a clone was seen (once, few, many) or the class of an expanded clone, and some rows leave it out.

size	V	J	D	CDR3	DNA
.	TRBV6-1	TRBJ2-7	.	CASSEGLGSTYEQYF	TGTGCCAGCAGTGAAGGCCTGGGCAGCACGTACGAGCAGTACTTC
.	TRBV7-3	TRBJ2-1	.	CASSDRINNEQFF	TGTGCCAGCAGCGACAGAATCAACAATGAGCAGTTCTTC
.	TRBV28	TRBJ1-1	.	CASSLRGAWGTEAFF	TGTGCCAGCAGTTTACGTGGGGCTTGGGGCACTGAAGCTTTCTTT
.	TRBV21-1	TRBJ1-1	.	CASIIKQGRNTEAFF	TGTGCCAGCATCATAAAACAGGGAAGGAACACTGAAGCTTTCTTT
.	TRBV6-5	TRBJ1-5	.	CASGGNQPQHF	TGTGCCAGCGGGGGGAATCAGCCCCAGCATTTT
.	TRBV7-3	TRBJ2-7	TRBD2	CASSPREGYEQYF	TGTGCCAGCAGCCCAAGGGAGGGCTACGAGCAGTACTTC
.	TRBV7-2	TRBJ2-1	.	CASSLNPRGAGYNEQFF	TGTGCCAGCAGCTTAAATCCCAGAGGGGCGGGCTACAATGAGCAGTTCTTC
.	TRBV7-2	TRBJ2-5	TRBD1	CASSFTGTGPEETQYF	TGTGCCAGCAGTTTTACCGGGACAGGGCCCGAGGAGACCCAGTACTTC
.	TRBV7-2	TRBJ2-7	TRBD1	CASSLPGTGGAGAYEQYF	TGTGCCAGCAGCTTACCAGGGACAGGGGGCGCCGGGGCCTACGAGCAGTACTTC
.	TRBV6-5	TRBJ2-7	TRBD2	CASSFRGDPYEQYF	TGTGCCAGCAGCTTCCGGGGGGACCCCTACGAGCAGTACTTC
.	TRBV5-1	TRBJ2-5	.	CASSLLGTPQETQYF	TGCGCCAGCAGCTTACTGGGGACACCCCAAGAGACCCAGTACTTC
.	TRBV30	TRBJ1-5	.	CAWAGGGHQPQHF	TGTGCCTGGGCCGGGGGGGGCCATCAGCCCCAGCATTTT
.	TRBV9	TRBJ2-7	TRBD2	CASSVGTSGTHEQYF	TGTGCCAGCAGCGTAGGGACTAGCGGGACACACGAGCAGTACTTC
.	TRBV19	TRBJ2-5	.	CASSTGRRLETQYF	TGTGCCAGTAGCACAGGGAGAAGGTTGGAGACCCAGTACTTC
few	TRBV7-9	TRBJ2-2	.	CASSLAMGLGTGELFF	TGTGCCAGCAGCTTAGCGATGGGCTTAGGAACCGGGGAGCTGTTTTTT
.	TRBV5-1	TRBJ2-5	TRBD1	CASSYRTGGMGVTQYF	TGCGCCAGCAGCTACCGGACAGGGGGCATGGGAGTGACCCAGTACTTC
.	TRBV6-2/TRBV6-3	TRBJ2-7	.	CASSYSISEQYF	TGTGCCAGCAGTTACTCGATATCCGAGCAGTACTTC
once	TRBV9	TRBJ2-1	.	CASSVVTVKYNEQFF	TGTGCCAGCAGCGTAGTAACAGTAAAATACAATGAGCAGTTCTTC
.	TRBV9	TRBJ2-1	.	CASSVGQRDNEQFF	TGTGCCAGCAGCGTCGGACAGCGGGACAATGAGCAGTTCTTC
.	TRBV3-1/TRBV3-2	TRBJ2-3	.	CASSQEGVNTQYF	TGTGCCAGCAGCCAAGAAGGGGTAAATACGCAGTATTTT
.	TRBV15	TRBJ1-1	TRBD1	CATSRDPRGGSEAFF	TGTGCCACCAGCAGAGATCCCAGGGGGGGTTCGGAAGCTTTCTTT
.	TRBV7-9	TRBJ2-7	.	CASSPQLTGHHEQYF	TGTGCCAGCAGCCCCCAACTGACAGGTCACCACGAGCAGTACTTC
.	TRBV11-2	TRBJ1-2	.	CASSLDGYGYTF	TGTGCCAGCAGCTTAGACGGGTATGGCTACACCTTC
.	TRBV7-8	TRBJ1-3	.	CASSDQGENTIYF	TGTGCCAGCAGCGACCAAGGGGAAAACACCATATATTTT
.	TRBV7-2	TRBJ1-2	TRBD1	CASSPWTGTYGYTF	TGTGCCAGCAGCCCCTGGACAGGGACTTATGGCTACACCTTC
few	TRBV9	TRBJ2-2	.	CASSVPHRDSNTGELFF	TGTGCCAGCAGCGTCCCTCACAGGGATTCGAACACCGGGGAGCTGTTTTTT
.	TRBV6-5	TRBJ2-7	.	CASRPYQGSSYEQYF	TGTGCCAGCAGGCCGTACCAGGGGAGCTCCTACGAGCAGTACTTC
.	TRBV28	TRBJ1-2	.	CASSLRGTYGYTF	TGTGCCAGCAGTTTAAGGGGTACCTATGGCTACACCTTC
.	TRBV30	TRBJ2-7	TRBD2	CAWSPLGTRPYEQYF	TGTGCCTGGAGCCCCCTCGGGACTAGACCCTACGAGCAGTACTTC
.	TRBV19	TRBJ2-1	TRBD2	CASSLRTSVISYNEQFF	TGTGCCAGTAGTCTCAGAACTAGCGTAATCTCCTACAATGAGCAGTTCTTC
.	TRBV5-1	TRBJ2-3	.	CASSLVIDDTQYF	TGCGCCAGCAGCTTGGTAATAGATGATACGCAGTATTTT
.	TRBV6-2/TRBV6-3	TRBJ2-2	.	CASSYSLAPGELFF	TGTGCCAGCAGTTACTCGCTAGCCCCCGGGGAGCTGTTTTTT
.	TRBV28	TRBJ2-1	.	CASTAPGGEQFF	TGTGCCAGCACCGCCCCCGGCGGTGAGCAGTTCTTC
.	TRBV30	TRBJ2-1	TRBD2	CAGTSGNYNEQFF	TGTGCCGGGACCAGCGGGAACTACAATGAGCAGTTCTTC
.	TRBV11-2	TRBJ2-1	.	CASRVGLAARDEQFF	TGTGCCAGCAGAGTAGGATTAGCTGCTAGGGATGAGCAGTTCTTC
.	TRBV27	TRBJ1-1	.	CASSLWGSNTEAFF	TGTGCCAGCAGTTTGTGGGGTTCGAACACTGAAGCTTTCTTT
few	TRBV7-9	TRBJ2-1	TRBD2	CASSAGGTSISNEQFF	TGTGCCAGCAGCGCCGGCGGGACTAGTATTTCCAATGAGCAGTTCTTC
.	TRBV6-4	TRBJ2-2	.	CASRRTQTNTGELFF	TGTGCCAGCAGGCGCACACAAACGAACACCGGGGAGCTGTTTTTT
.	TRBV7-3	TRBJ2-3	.	CASSSGLLRGTDTQYF	TGTGCCAGCAGCTCCGGACTCCTACGCGGCACAGATACGCAGTATTTT
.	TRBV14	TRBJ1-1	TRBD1	CASSPGGTEAFF	TGTGCCAGCAGCCCAGGGGGCACTGAAGCTTTCTTT
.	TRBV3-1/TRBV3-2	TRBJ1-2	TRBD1	CASSQSFGTGGASGYGYTF	TGTGCCAGCAGCCAAAGTTTTGGGACAGGGGGCGCGTCGGGCTATGGCTACACCTTC
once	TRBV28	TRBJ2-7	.	CASSSPSSGERLYEQYF	TGTGCCAGCAGTTCCCCCAGTAGCGGCGAGAGGCTCTACGAGCAGTACTTC
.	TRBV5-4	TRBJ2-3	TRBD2	CASSLTREPDTQYF	TGTGCCAGCAGCTTGACGCGGGAGCCAGATACGCAGTATTTT
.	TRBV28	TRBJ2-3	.	CASSLSAGATTDTQYF	TGTGCCAGCAGTTTATCGGCGGGGGCCACCACAGATACGCAGTATTTT